The TCR beta chain under discussion was sequenced for a study of blood T cell repertoires in COVID-19. Study at large: Samples representing acute and convalescent COVID-19 were sourced from the United States, Italy and Spain. T cells, B-cell-depleted T cells, or PBMCs supplied cDNA or gDNA.

As handled by the study authors: From reference gene primer amplification, estimates of nucleated cell counts were derived. TCRdb's copy holds only in-frame clones and misses some; the assay was immunoSEQ multiplex PCR. Clonal size and the V and J genes are those of that table, whereas D and trimming came from the DNA. The sample lists roughly 140,000 clones, roughly 87% occurring once. Germline CDR1 is MNHEY and CDR2 is SVGEGT. Between the trimmed V and J ends, which lost 2 bases and 7 bases, there was a span of 9 bases. CDR3 length: 14 amino acids. This TCR came from a woman in her sixties or seventies with active or convalescent COVID-19. Sequencing was done on a sample of peripheral blood. This chain uses TRBV6-2 or TRBV6-3 with TRBJ1-6; the D is unclear. The CDR3 spells CASSYGLENSPLHF. Written as DNA, the CDR3 is TGTGCCAGCAGTTACGGGCTGGAAAATTCACCCCTCCACTTT.